Here is one T cell receptor (beta chain) with its context. This CDR3 is 15 amino acids long. Germline CDR1 and CDR2: SGHRS and YFSETQ. With 1 base removed from V and 2 bases from J, the gap between germline ends came to 13 bases. Original processing methods: For nucleated cells, counts were estimated from reference gene primer amplification. The assay was immunoSEQ multiplex PCR, and TCRdb's table has in-frame clones only and misses some. That table is the source of V, J and clone size, and D and trimming were worked out from the DNA. This sample has 130,000 or so clones, with roughly four fifths found just once. This sample is drawn from a study of blood T cell repertoires in COVID-19. Study details: COVID-19 samples collected from the United States, Italy and Spain covered acute and convalescent phases. From T cells, B-cell-depleted T cells, or PBMCs came the material, which was cDNA or gDNA.

The sample taken for sequencing was peripheral blood. This TCR derives from a human donor in a cohort sampled during active COVID-19. The chain is built from TRBV5-1 and TRBJ2-7, with D perhaps TRBD1 (5 bases). CDR3 residues: CASSLSGAGTYEQYF. The CDR3 coding sequence is TGCGCCAGCAGCTTGTCTGGGGCAGGGACCTACGAGCAGTACTTC.